This T cell receptor beta chain originates from a study of OX40 agonist ivuxolimab in advanced cancers. At the level of the study: An agonistic human IgG2 monoclonal antibody against OX40 (CD134) was given.

The CDR3 contains 13 residues. Germline CDR1 reads SGHRS; CDR2 reads YFSETQ. Trimming took 4 bases from V and 4 from J; bases not matched to a gene: 2. Generated by immunoSEQ multiplex PCR, the TCRdb table keeps only in-frame clones and is missing some. The sample contains some 100,000 clones, around 89% of which appear only once. The TCR comes from an adult with an advanced solid tumor such as melanoma, head and neck, liver or kidney cancer. The chain combines TRBV5-1 with TRBJ2-1, with TRBD1 identical over 7 bases. The material was CD4+ or CD8+ T cells sorted from blood, obtained in a trial of the OX40 agonist ivuxolimab. The CDR3 reads CASSRDRYNEQFF. The CDR3 DNA follows: TGCGCCAGCAGCCGGGACAGATACAATGAGCAGTTCTTC.